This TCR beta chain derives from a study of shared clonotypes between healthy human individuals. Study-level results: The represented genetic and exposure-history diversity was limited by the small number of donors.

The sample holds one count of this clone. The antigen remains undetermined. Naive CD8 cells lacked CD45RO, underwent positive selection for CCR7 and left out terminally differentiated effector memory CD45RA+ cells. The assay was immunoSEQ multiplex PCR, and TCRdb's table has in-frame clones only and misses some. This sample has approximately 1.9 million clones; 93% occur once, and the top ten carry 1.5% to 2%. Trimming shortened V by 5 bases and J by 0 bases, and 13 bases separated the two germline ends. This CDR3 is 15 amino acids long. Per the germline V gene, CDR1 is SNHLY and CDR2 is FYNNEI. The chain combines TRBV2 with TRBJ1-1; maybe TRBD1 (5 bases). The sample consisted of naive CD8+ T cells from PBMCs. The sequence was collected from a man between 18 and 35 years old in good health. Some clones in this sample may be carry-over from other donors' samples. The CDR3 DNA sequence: TGTGCCAGCAGTTCAGGGTTTTACATGAACACTGAAGCTTTCTTT. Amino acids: CASSSGFYMNTEAFF.